Each of the 8 T cell receptor beta chains below was sequenced from the same sample in a study of sequential checkpoint blockade in melanoma. Documented treatment: randomized to nivolumab then ipilimumab (arm A) or the reverse (arm B). Here immunoSEQ multiplex PCR was the method, and the copy in TCRdb shows in-frame clones only, minus some. Here the sample spans around 9,000 clones, 25% to 30% being singletons. This specimen consisted of tumor tissue (inferred from file names), obtained from a patient given nivolumab and ipilimumab in sequence. These TCRs come from a human donor with melanoma.

This clone was picked up many times. The chain links TRBV11-3 to TRBJ1-2; D may be TRBD1 (6 bases). V was trimmed by 5 bases and J by 4 bases, leaving 14 bases between them. CDR3 length equals 14 residues. CDR1 SGHNT and CDR2 YENEEA come from the germline V gene. The CDR3 DNA reads as TGTGCCAGCAGCCCGGGGACAACCCTCTATGGCTACACCTTC. Encoded protein: CASSPGTTLYGYTF.

This clone appeared many times. V usage is TRBV9 and J usage is TRBJ2-3; D remains unclear. The germline V and J ends were trimmed by 0 bases and 0 bases, with 8 bases remaining between them. The CDR3 has 15 amino acids. CDR1 is SGDLS and CDR2 is YYNGEE in the germline V gene. The CDR3 nucleotides are TGTGCCAGCAGCGTAGACGCCCCAAGCACAGATACGCAGTATTTT. Translation gives CASSVDAPSTDTQYF.

This clone occurred a few times. The chain combines TRBV4-1 with TRBJ1-5; D not certain. CDR1 and CDR2 (germline): MGHRA, YSYEKL. The V and J ends lost 0 bases and 9 bases respectively, with 9 bases between them. The CDR3 extends over 13 amino acids. CDR3: CASSQDGRWPQHF. Written as DNA, the CDR3 is TGCGCCAGCAGCCAAGATGGGCGCTGGCCCCAGCATTTT.

The chain links TRBV19 to TRBJ1-2, with 7 bases that match TRBD1. The V segment lost 5 bases and the J segment 2 bases; nucleotides outside the gene matches: 8. This CDR3 has 15 residues. The germline V gene encodes CDR1 LNHDA and CDR2 SQIVND (reference sequence). The DNA of the CDR3 is TGTGCCAGTAGTGGGTCGGGACAGCTGAACTATGGCTACACCTTC. Encoded protein: CASSGSGQLNYGYTF.

The chain uses TRBV29-1 and TRBJ2-7; 7 nucleotides agree with TRBD1. Unmatched junction bases numbered 3, after V lost 4 bases and J lost 0 bases. Germline loops: CDR1 SQVTM, CDR2 ANQGSEA. The CDR3 sequence is 13 residues long. The CDR3 DNA sequence: TGCAGCGTTGGGGGGACAGTCTCCTACGAGCAGTACTTC. The encoded protein is CSVGGTVSYEQYF.

The chain joins TRBV5-1 to TRBJ1-2, with 7 bases fitting TRBD1. The trim removed 3 bases at V and 5 bases at J, leaving 7 bases unmatched. The CDR3 extends over 14 amino acids. Germline loops: CDR1 SGHRS, CDR2 YFSETQ. The CDR3 loop reads CASSSTGEGYGYTF. CDR3 in DNA: TGCGCCAGCAGCTCAACAGGGGAGGGGTATGGCTACACCTTC. The complete variable domain, with remaining parts taken from reference TRBV5-1 and TRBJ1-2, reads KAGVTQTPRYLIKTRGQQVTLSCSPISGHRSVSWYQQTPGQGLQFLFEYFSETQRNKGNFPGRFSGRQFSNSRSEMNVSTLELGDSALYLCASSSTGEGYGYTFGSGTRLTVV.

The rearrangement links TRBV10-2 to TRBJ1-5; the D is unclear. Germline CDR1 WSHSY, CDR2 SAAADI. V lost 4 bases and J 1 base, leaving 5 bases between the germline ends. This CDR3 is 13 amino acids long. The CDR3 bases are TGCGCCAGCAGTGGAGGCAGCAATCAGCCCCAGCATTTT. This sequence encodes CASSGGSNQPQHF.

This clone was recorded at least ten times. The CDR3 DNA reads as TGTGCCAGCAGCCCCCGGGGAGGTCTGAACACTGAAGCTTTCTTT. This sequence encodes CASSPRGGLNTEAFF. The chain is built from TRBV11-3 and TRBJ1-1, with D hard to call. V dropped 5 bases and J dropped 0 bases, with 13 bases sitting between them. Germline lookup yields CDR1 SGHNT and CDR2 YENEEA. This CDR3 is built from 15 residues.